This T cell receptor (beta chain) is drawn from a study of shared clonotypes between healthy human individuals. The CDR3 has 15 residues. The germline CDR1 and CDR2 sequences are SEHNR and FQNEAQ (reference sequence). V was pared by 5 bases and J by 8 bases, with 16 bases between. CD45RO negativity and positive selection for CCR7 defined naive CD8 cells, a population that excluded terminally differentiated effector memory CD45RA+ cells. TCRdb's copy holds only in-frame clones and misses some; the assay was immunoSEQ multiplex PCR. The sample records some 1,900,000 clones, less than 95% being singletons.

Sequences were obtained from naive CD8+ T cells sorted from blood. The source of this sequence is a man between 18 and 35 years old in good health. The gene calls are TRBV7-9 and TRBJ1-6; D remains ambiguous. CDR3 in amino acids: CASSPAGSRDSPLHF. The CDR3 nucleotides are TGTGCCAGCAGCCCCGCCGGGTCTCGGGATTCACCCCTCCACTTT.